A selection of T cell receptor beta chains follows, all from one sample in a study of CD8+CD57+ T cells in acquired aplastic anemia. MiXCR was run by TCRdb on the reads, yielding one entry per CDR3 protein. The sample gives 400,000 to 450,000 distinct CDR3 sequences, 65% to 80% of which show up once; around 4% is in the top ten. The sequenced sample consisted of sorted CD4+, CD8+, or CD8+CD57+ T cells (not recorded which) from PBMCs. The receptors stem from a human donor in good health, serving as a control. Each CDR3 is given with its conserved first and last residue. D genes are given only for firm matches. Clone size is stated in some rows and not others, as once, few, many or a class when expanded.

j_call,v_call,d_call,clone_size,cdr3_nt,cdr3_aa
TRBJ2-5,TRBV5-5,.,many,TGTGCCAGCAGCTTGGCCTCAAAGACCCAGTACTTC,CASSLASKTQYF
TRBJ1-6,TRBV12-3/TRBV12-4,.,.,TGTGCCAGCAGCTCAGCCTTGGGGGGCACGGATGGTTCACCCCTCCACTTT,CASSSALGGTDGSPLHF
TRBJ2-3,TRBV7-2,.,.,TGTGCCAGCAGCTTAGAGCTATTCTTAGCAATCAGCCCCCAGTATTTT,CASSLELFLAISPQYF
TRBJ2-2,TRBV15,.,.,TGTGCCACCAGCAGAGGAGCGGGTGGCGGGGAGCTGTTTTTT,CATSRGAGGGELFF
TRBJ2-5,TRBV5-1,.,many,TGCGCCAGCAGCGGCGCGGCCCGGGAGACCCAGTACTTC,CASSGAARETQYF
TRBJ2-1,TRBV20-1,TRBD1,many,TGCAGTGCTCCGACCGGGACAGGGACCAATGAGCAGTTCTTC,CSAPTGTGTNEQFF
TRBJ2-3,TRBV9,TRBD2,.,TGTGCCAGCAGCGTGACGGGACTAGTCTACGAGCAGTTT,CASSVTGLVYEQF
TRBJ2-5,TRBV2,TRBD2,.,TGTGCCAGCAGACTAGCGGGGCTCCAAGAGACCCAGTACTTC,CASRLAGLQETQYF
TRBJ1-6,TRBV9,.,.,TGTGCCAGCAGCGTAGGCTTCGCCCTTAGAAGCTCCTATAATTCACCCCTCCACTTT,CASSVGFALRSSYNSPLHF
TRBJ2-1,TRBV20-1,.,many,TGCAGTGCTAGAATTCCAGGCGGATACAATGAGCAGTTCTTC,CSARIPGGYNEQFF
TRBJ1-4,TRBV10-2,TRBD1,few,TGCGCCAGCAGCCAGGACAGGGGGCGCGAAAAACTGTTTTTT,CASSQDRGREKLFF
TRBJ2-3,TRBV5-1,TRBD1,.,TGCGCCAGCAGCGCCTGGGACAGAGCGACAGATACGCAGTATTTT,CASSAWDRATDTQYF
TRBJ1-1,TRBV7-2,TRBD1,many,TGTGCCAGCAGCCTGGGGACAGGGGTGGGGGAGAACACTGAAGCTTTCTTT,CASSLGTGVGENTEAFF
TRBJ2-7,TRBV11-2,TRBD2,.,TGCGCCAGCAGCTTGGAGGGAACCGGGGGGTACGAGCAGTACTTC,CASSLEGTGGYEQYF
TRBJ1-2,TRBV7-2,.,.,TGTGCCAGCAGCTTCATGGCCATGGGCTATGGCTTCACGTTC,CASSFMAMGYGFTF
TRBJ1-6,TRBV19,.,few,TGTGCCAGTAGTATGGAGGGGTTAGTGAATTCACCCCTCCACTTT,CASSMEGLVNSPLHF
TRBJ2-7,TRBV5-6,.,once,TGTGCCAGCAGCATCCCTGCCGTAGTCTACGAGCAGTACTTC,CASSIPAVVYEQYF
TRBJ2-7,TRBV7-2,TRBD1,.,TGTGCCAGCAGCACCCCGGGACAGGGCTTCGGGCCGTACTTC,CASSTPGQGFGPYF
TRBJ2-5,TRBV5-1,.,.,TGCGCCAGCAGCTTGGCGGACTACACAGAGACCCAGTACTTC,CASSLADYTETQYF
TRBJ2-5,TRBV7-3,.,.,TGTGCCAGCACCTCAAGTCCTCCGAGCACCCAGTACTTC,CASTSSPPSTQYF
TRBJ1-2,TRBV7-2,.,.,TGTGCCAGCAGCTTAGGATGTTATGGCTACACCTTC,CASSLGCYGYTF
TRBJ2-7,TRBV5-6,TRBD2,.,TGTGCCAGCAGCACTAGCGGGGGGGTACAGTACTTC,CASSTSGGVQYF
TRBJ1-2,TRBV7-3,.,once,TGCGCCAGCAGCATCCTAGGGCGAACAGCCGATGGCTACACCTTC,CASSILGRTADGYTF
TRBJ2-1,TRBV15,TRBD2,.,TGTGCCACTGGGGGGGGGGTTGACGAGCAGTTCTTC,CATGGGVDEQFF
TRBJ1-2,TRBV19,.,.,TGTGCCAGTAGTACCGAAGGGATGTATGGCTACACCTTC,CASSTEGMYGYTF
TRBJ2-5,TRBV7-9,.,.,TGTGCCAGCAGCTTAGATGGGACCCAGTACTTC,CASSLDGTQYF
TRBJ1-2,TRBV7-9,.,.,TGTGCCAGCAGCTTAGGGTCGCTAGGGAGTGACTACACCTTC,CASSLGSLGSDYTF
TRBJ1-5,TRBV19,.,.,TGTGCCAGCAGCGTACATAGCTCTGATACGCAGCATTTT,CASSVHSSDTQHF
TRBJ1-6,TRBV5-8,.,many,TGTGCCAGCAGCTTCGACAGAACCAATTCACCCCTCCACTTT,CASSFDRTNSPLHF
TRBJ2-1,TRBV29-1,TRBD2,few,TGCAGTGCCAAACAAGCGGGGGGGCCTTATGAGCAGTTCTTC,CSAKQAGGPYEQFF
TRBJ1-5,TRBV7-9,.,.,TGTGCCAGCAGCTTAAGGGCCGGGGAACAGCACTCGCATTTT,CASSLRAGEQHSHF
TRBJ1-2,TRBV29-1,.,.,TGCAGCGTTGATCCCACAGGGCTCTATGGCTACACCTTC,CSVDPTGLYGYTF
TRBJ2-7,TRBV9,.,.,TGTGCCAGCGGGGACACCCAGGGTCACGAGCAGTACTTC,CASGDTQGHEQYF
TRBJ2-3,TRBV2,.,.,.,CASKRGTASTDTQYFF
TRBJ2-7,TRBV7-2,TRBD1,many,TGTGCCAGCAGCTTACCGGCCCCCGGGACAGGGGTCTACGAGCAGTACTTC,CASSLPAPGTGVYEQYF
TRBJ1-1,TRBV7-8,.,.,TGTGCCAGCAGCTTAGGGCCCTGGCGTGCAGAAGCTTTC,CASSLGPWRAEAF
TRBJ1-2,TRBV5-1,TRBD1,.,TGCGCCAGCAGCTCGACAGCCGGACAGGGCACCTTC,CASSSTAGQGTF
TRBJ2-1,TRBV24-1,TRBD2,.,TGTGCCACCAGCCGAGGGGTTAGCGGGGGGGCAAATGAGCAGTTCTTC,CATSRGVSGGANEQFF
TRBJ2-7,TRBV24-1,.,many,TGTGCCACCAGTGATTTCGAGGCGGGCCACGACGAGCAGTACTTC,CATSDFEAGHDEQYF
TRBJ2-3,TRBV7-3,.,.,TGTGCCAGCAGCGTATTACCGGACGCTGAGGCTTATTTGCAGTATTTT,CASSVLPDAEAYLQYF
TRBJ2-5,TRBV5-1,.,.,TGCGCCAGCAGCTTGGACGGCATCGGCAATCAGTACTTC,CASSLDGIGNQYF
TRBJ1-2,TRBV9,.,.,TGTGCCAGCAGCTTACAGAACAGAAAATACACCTTC,CASSLQNRKYTF
TRBJ2-5,TRBV20-1,.,few,TGCAGTGCTAGCCCCCCGACTAGATGGGAGACCCAGTACTTC,CSASPPTRWETQYF
TRBJ2-1,TRBV4-2,.,many,TGTGCCAGCAGCCAAGGATCCTCCGGGGGAAACAATGAGCAGTTCTTC,CASSQGSSGGNNEQFF
TRBJ2-3,TRBV9,TRBD2,many,TGTGCCAGCAGCGTAGAGAGCGGGGGGGCCGTAGATACGCAGTATTTT,CASSVESGGAVDTQYF
TRBJ2-5,TRBV12-3/TRBV12-4,.,.,TGTGCCAGCAGCACAGGGAATGAAGAGACCCAGTACTTC,CASSTGNEETQYF
TRBJ1-5,TRBV7-2,.,.,TGTGCCAGCAGCTTGATGCGAGGCACTGGCGGGGACCTGCATTTT,CASSLMRGTGGDLHF
TRBJ2-3,TRBV29-1,TRBD1,.,TGCAGTTACGAAAGGGGGCATCAGTATTTT,CSYERGHQYF
TRBJ2-5,TRBV20-1,TRBD1,.,TGCAGTGCGCCGACAGGGTTGGAGACCCAGTACTTC,CSAPTGLETQYF
TRBJ2-2,TRBV20-1,TRBD2,.,TGCAGCGCTAGAGAGACTAGCGGGGGGACGCTGTTTTTT,CSARETSGGTLFF
TRBJ1-2,TRBV19,.,many,TGTGCCAGTAGTGCTGGGTCAGGGTTTTGGTATGGCTACACCTTC,CASSAGSGFWYGYTF
TRBJ1-2,TRBV10-3,TRBD1,few,TGTGCCATCACCGCGGGACAGGGCTACGGCTACACCTTC,CAITAGQGYGYTF
TRBJ2-1,TRBV7-2,.,.,TGTGCCAGCGCTATTCCTAGTGAAGAGCAGTTTTTC,CASAIPSEEQFF